The 17 T cell receptor beta chains below were found in one sample sequenced in a study of shared T cell receptors in the human thymus (dated by TCRdb to about 2021). To prepare the library, the immunoSEQ multiplex PCR assay was applied. What TCRdb holds here is the immuneACCESS table cut down to in-frame rearrangements. Part of the clones is not present; checked against another copy, under half of the missing clones reflect an unresolved V gene, and the others are unexplained. The sample includes hundreds of thousands of clones, with 70% to 90% observed a single time. The ten largest clones capture under 0.01% of the sample. These same records also appear under a second study, on human thymus T cells.

The sequenced material came from thymocytes. These receptors originate from a boy younger than two with a congenital heart defect. Donor details come from another sample of the same person, matched by shared clones.

This clone was seen a single time. V usage is TRBV6-5 and J usage is TRBJ2-3, with 9 bases matching TRBD2. Trimming at V came to 5 bases and at J to 4 bases, leaving 4 bases not matched to a gene. This CDR3 has 14 residues. Per the germline V gene, CDR1 is MNHEY and CDR2 is SVGAGI. CDR3 nucleotides: TGTGCCAGCAGTGCGGGGGGGCCGGCAGATACGCAGTATTTT. Its protein is CASSAGGPADTQYF.

The chain is built from TRBV6-5 and TRBJ2-7; 10 nucleotides line up with TRBD2. The germline V gene encodes CDR1 MNHEY and CDR2 SVGAGI. The V and J ends lost 4 bases and 2 bases, in that order; junction bases with no gene match: 8. The CDR3 spans 16 residues. CDR3 coding DNA: TGTGCCAGCAGTTTGGGGGCTAGCGGGAGCCCCTACGAGCAGTACTTC. Its protein is CASSLGASGSPYEQYF.

This clone is a singleton in its sample. The V gene is TRBV4-2, the J gene TRBJ2-7; 11 nucleotides match TRBD2. The V gene's germline CDR1 is LGHNA and CDR2 YNFKEQ. The CDR3 totals 15 residues. V lost 1 base, J lost 6 bases, and 5 bases stayed unmatched. The CDR3, as DNA: TGTGCCAGCAGCCAAGTAGCGGGGGGGGCTTTCGAGCAGTACTTC. This encodes CASSQVAGGAFEQYF.

This clone was seen once. This chain uses TRBV27 with TRBJ2-1; 11 bases are shared with TRBD2. The CDR3 runs 16 residues. The germline CDR1 and CDR2 sequences are MNHEY and SMNVEV (reference sequence). The V and J ends lost 1 base and 5 bases, in that order; junction bases with no gene match: 4. CDR3 sequence: CASSLLPSGRHNEQFF. The CDR3 DNA follows: TGTGCCAGCAGTTTATTACCTAGCGGGAGGCACAATGAGCAGTTCTTC.

This sequence joins TRBV9 and TRBJ2-6, with TRBD1 matching 9 bases. With V trimmed by 4 bases and J by 2 bases, 10 bases remained unmatched. The CDR3 spans 18 residues. Germline loops: CDR1 SGDLS, CDR2 YYNGEE. The CDR3 here is CASSTSGTGWAGANVLTF. The CDR3 nucleotides are TGTGCCAGCAGCACATCGGGGACAGGGTGGGCTGGGGCCAACGTCCTGACTTTC.

This clone was counted between two and nine times. J is TRBJ1-2 and V is TRBV7-9, with 9 bases identical to TRBD1. The CDR3 is made up of 13 amino acids. J was trimmed by 5 bases and V by 5 bases; bases with no gene match: 3. CDR1 and CDR2 (germline): SEHNR, FQNEAQ (reference sequence). CDR3 amino acids: CASSQGTGYGYTF. The CDR3 DNA follows: TGTGCCAGCAGCCAGGGGACAGGGTATGGCTACACCTTC.

In the case of this clone: The sample contains more than one DNA sequence encoding this CDR3. The CDR3 coding sequence is TGTGCCAGCAGTTTACGCGAATCCTACGAGCAGTACTTC. This codes for CASSLRESYEQYF. This chain connects TRBV27 to TRBJ2-7, with unresolved D. CDR3 size: 13 residues. With 2 bases removed from V and 1 base from J, the gap between germline ends came to 6 bases. Looked up from germline, CDR1 is MNHEY and CDR2 is SMNVEV (reference sequence).

V usage is TRBV7-2 and J usage is TRBJ1-2; possible D gene TRBD1, 6 bases. Trimming took off 7 bases at V and 1 base at J, with 16 bases between the two ends. From germline, CDR1 is SGHTA and CDR2 FQGNSA. This CDR3 comprises 15 residues. In DNA, the CDR3 is TGTGCCAGCAAGAACCGGGACAACCTTAACTATGGCTACACCTTC. It specifies CASKNRDNLNYGYTF.

The V and J genes are TRBV28 and TRBJ2-1, with a tentative D call TRBD2 (5 bases). This CDR3 has 11 residues. Germline assignment: CDR1 MDHEN and CDR2 SYDVKM. Trimming left V 8 bases short and J 8 bases short, with 10 bases between. The CDR3 loop reads CASGSGHEQFF. The CDR3, as DNA: TGTGCCAGCGGGAGTGGCCATGAGCAGTTCTTC.

The rearrangement uses TRBV14 and TRBJ1-2; 9 bases match TRBD1. Per germline, CDR1 SGHDN and CDR2 FVKESK. Trimming at V came to 4 bases and at J to 6 bases, leaving 15 bases not matched to a gene. The CDR3 covers 17 residues. CDR3 region: CASSPADRGGVSDGYTF. CDR3 nucleotide sequence: TGTGCCAGCAGCCCTGCGGACAGGGGAGGTGTTTCGGATGGCTACACCTTC. Using reference TRBV14 and TRBJ1-2 for the parts outside the CDR3, the full variable domain is EAGVTQFPSHSVIEKGQTVTLRCDPISGHDNLYWYRRVMGKEIKFLLHFVKESKQDESGMPNNRFLAERTGGTYSTLKVQPAELEDSGVYFCASSPADRGGVSDGYTFGSGTRLTVV.

The rearrangement links TRBV7-9 to TRBJ1-5, with unresolved D. Germline assignment: CDR1 SEHNR and CDR2 FQNEAQ (reference sequence). Deletions cut 6 bases from V and 0 bases from J, with 6 bases between. There are 13 residues in the CDR3. CDR3 amino acids: CASSSDSNQPQHF. The CDR3 nucleotides read TGTGCCAGCAGTTCAGATAGCAATCAGCCCCAGCATTTT.

V usage is TRBV5-6 and J usage is TRBJ1-5; 11 positions match TRBD1. The trim removed 0 bases at V and 1 base at J, leaving 9 bases unmatched. Germline V gives CDR1 SGHDT, CDR2 YYEEEE. The CDR3 runs 19 residues. This chain's CDR3 is CASSLGGVGTGGSNQPQHF. The CDR3 DNA follows: TGTGCCAGCAGCTTGGGCGGGGTCGGGACAGGGGGGAGCAATCAGCCCCAGCATTTT.

This chain connects TRBV6-5 to TRBJ2-1; 15 bases line up with TRBD2. The J segment lost 7 bases and the V segment lost 5 bases, leaving 3 bases of the junction unmatched. CDR1 and CDR2 from the germline V gene are MNHEY and SVGAGI. The CDR3 has 15 amino acids. The DNA for the CDR3 is TGTGCCAGCAGTCCCGGGACTAGCGGGAGGAATGAGCAGTTCTTC. Its protein is CASSPGTSGRNEQFF.

The CDR3: CASSLARLEHRETQYF. CDR3 nucleotides: TGTGCCAGCAGCTTAGCCCGACTAGAACATAGAGAGACCCAGTACTTC. The V gene is TRBV7-2, the J gene TRBJ2-5; TRBD2 is a possible D gene (6 bases). V lost 0 bases and J lost 4, with 15 bases in between. Germline lookup yields CDR1 SGHTA and CDR2 FQGNSA. The CDR3 sequence is 16 residues long.

The chain uses TRBV7-2 and TRBJ2-3; TRBD1 is a possible D gene (5 bases). Germline V gene data show CDR1 as SGHTA and CDR2 as FQGNSA. This CDR3 comprises 15 residues. The V end was cut by 2 bases, the J end by 0 bases, with 9 bases between. The DNA for the CDR3 is TGTGCCAGCAGCTTAAACAGGACAAGCACAGATACGCAGTATTTT. Translated: CASSLNRTSTDTQYF.

The chain is built from TRBV11-2 and TRBJ2-7; 9 nucleotides align to TRBD1. V lost 1 base, J lost 4 bases, and 8 bases stayed unmatched. Looked up from germline, CDR1 is SGHAT and CDR2 is FQNNGV. The CDR3 contains 16 residues. CDR3 protein: CASSLGDRDREYEQYF. CDR3 coding DNA: TGTGCCAGCAGCTTAGGGGACCGGGACAGGGAATACGAGCAGTACTTC.

V gene TRBV27 combines with J gene TRBJ2-1, with 9 bases that match TRBD2. V gave up 5 bases and J gave up 10 bases; unmatched junction bases: 3. The V gene's germline CDR1 is MNHEY and CDR2 SMNVEV (reference sequence). The CDR3 contains 12 residues. The CDR3 nucleotides are TGTGCCAGCAGTCCCCTAGCGGGAGAGCAGTTCTTC. It translates to CASSPLAGEQFF.